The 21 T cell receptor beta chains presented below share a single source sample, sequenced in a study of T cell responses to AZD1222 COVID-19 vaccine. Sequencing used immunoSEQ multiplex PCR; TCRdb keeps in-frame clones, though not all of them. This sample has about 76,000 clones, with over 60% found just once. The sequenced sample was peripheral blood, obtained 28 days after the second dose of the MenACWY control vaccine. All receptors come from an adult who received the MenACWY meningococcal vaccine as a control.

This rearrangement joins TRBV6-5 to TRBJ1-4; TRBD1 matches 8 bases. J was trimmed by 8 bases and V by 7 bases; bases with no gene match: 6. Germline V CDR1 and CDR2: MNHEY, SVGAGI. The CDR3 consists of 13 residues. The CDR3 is CASKKQGGEKLFF. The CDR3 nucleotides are TGTGCCAGCAAAAAACAGGGGGGCGAAAAACTGTTTTTT.

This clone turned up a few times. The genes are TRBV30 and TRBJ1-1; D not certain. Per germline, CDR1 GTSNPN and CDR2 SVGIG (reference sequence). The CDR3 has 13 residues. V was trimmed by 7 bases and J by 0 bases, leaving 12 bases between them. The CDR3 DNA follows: TGTGCCTCGAGCAACAGCATGAACACTGAAGCTTTCTTT. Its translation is CASSNSMNTEAFF.

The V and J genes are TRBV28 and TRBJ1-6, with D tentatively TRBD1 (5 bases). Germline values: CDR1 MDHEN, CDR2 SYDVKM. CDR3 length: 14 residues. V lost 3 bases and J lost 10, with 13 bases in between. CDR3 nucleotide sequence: TGTGCCAGCAGTTTCTCGGGGGAAGGGTCACCCCTCCACTTT. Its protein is CASSFSGEGSPLHF.

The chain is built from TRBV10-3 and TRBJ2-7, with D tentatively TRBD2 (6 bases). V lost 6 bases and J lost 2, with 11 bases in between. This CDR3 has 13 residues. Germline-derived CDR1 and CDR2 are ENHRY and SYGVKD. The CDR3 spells CAIRASGAYEQYF. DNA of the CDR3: TGTGCCATCAGAGCCTCGGGAGCCTACGAGCAGTACTTC.

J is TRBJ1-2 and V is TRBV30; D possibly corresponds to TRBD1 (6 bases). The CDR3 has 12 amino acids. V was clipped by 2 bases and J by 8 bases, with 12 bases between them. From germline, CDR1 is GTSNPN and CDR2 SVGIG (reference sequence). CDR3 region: CAWSPHRDGYTF. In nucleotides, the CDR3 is TGTGCCTGGAGTCCCCACAGGGACGGCTACACCTTC.

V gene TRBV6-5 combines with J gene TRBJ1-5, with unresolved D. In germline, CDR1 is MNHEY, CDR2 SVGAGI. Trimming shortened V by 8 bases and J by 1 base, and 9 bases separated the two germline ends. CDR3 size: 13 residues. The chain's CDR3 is CASAGRSNQPQHF. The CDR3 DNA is TGTGCCAGCGCGGGCAGAAGCAATCAGCCCCAGCATTTT.

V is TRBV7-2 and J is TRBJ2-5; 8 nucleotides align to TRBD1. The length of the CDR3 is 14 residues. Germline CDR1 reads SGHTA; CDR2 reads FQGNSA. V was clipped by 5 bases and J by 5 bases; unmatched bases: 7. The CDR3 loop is CASSPRTGIETQYF. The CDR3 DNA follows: TGTGCCAGCAGCCCCCGGACAGGGATTGAGACCCAGTACTTC.

CDR3 sequence (DNA): TGCGCCAGCAGCCAAGATAAGGGCTCACCCCTCCACTTT. This codes for CASSQDKGSPLHF. The chain is built from TRBV4-3 and TRBJ1-6; D remains unclear. Trimming removed 0 bases from V and 10 bases from J, with 7 bases in between. Looked up from germline, CDR1 is LGHNA and CDR2 is YSLEER. The CDR3 consists of 13 residues.

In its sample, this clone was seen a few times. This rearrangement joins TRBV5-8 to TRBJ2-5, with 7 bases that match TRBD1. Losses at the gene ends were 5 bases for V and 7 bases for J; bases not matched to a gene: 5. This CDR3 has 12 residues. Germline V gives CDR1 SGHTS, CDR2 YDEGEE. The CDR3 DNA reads TGTGCCAGCAGTACAGGGGTAGGGACCCAGTACTTC. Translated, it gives CASSTGVGTQYF.

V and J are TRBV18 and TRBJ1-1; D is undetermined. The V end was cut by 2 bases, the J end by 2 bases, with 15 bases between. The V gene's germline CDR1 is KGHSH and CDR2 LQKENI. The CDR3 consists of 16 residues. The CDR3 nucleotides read TGTGCCAGCTCACCAGTTAGTTTGGACTTAAACACTGAAGCTTTCTTT. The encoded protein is CASSPVSLDLNTEAFF.

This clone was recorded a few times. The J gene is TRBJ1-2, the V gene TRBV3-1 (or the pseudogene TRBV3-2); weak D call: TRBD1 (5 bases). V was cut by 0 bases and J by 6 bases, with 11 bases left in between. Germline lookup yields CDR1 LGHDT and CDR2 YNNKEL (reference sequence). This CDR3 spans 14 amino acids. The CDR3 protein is CASSQDWQGHGYTF. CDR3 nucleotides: TGTGCCAGCAGCCAAGATTGGCAGGGCCATGGCTACACCTTC.

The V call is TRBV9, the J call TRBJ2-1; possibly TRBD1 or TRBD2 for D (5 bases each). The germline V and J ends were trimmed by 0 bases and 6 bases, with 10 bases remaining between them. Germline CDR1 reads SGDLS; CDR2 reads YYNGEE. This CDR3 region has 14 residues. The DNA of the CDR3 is TGTGCCAGCAGCGTAGCAGGGAGAGGCAATGAGCAGTTCTTC. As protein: CASSVAGRGNEQFF.

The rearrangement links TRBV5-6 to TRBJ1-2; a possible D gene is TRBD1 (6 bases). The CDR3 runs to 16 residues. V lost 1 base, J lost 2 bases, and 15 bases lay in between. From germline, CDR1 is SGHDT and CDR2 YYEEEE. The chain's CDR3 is CASSLKFLGTNYGYTF. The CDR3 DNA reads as TGTGCCAGCAGCTTGAAATTCCTTGGGACAAACTATGGCTACACCTTC.

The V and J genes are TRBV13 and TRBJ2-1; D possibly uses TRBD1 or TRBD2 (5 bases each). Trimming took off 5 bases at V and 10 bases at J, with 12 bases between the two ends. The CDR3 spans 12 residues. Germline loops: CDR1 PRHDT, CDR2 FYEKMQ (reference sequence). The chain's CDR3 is CASSDRDDEQFF. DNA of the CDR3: TGTGCCAGCAGCGACCGGGACGACGAGCAGTTCTTC.

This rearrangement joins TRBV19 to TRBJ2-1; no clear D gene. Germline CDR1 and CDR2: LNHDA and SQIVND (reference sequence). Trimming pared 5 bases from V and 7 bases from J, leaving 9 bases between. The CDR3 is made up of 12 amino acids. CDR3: CASSEGPNEQFF. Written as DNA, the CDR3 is TGTGCCAGTAGTGAAGGGCCAAATGAGCAGTTCTTC. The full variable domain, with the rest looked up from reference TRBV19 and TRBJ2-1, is DGGITQSPKYLFRKEGQNVTLSCEQNLNHDAMYWYRQDPGQGLRLIYYSQIVNDFQKGDIAEGYSVSREKKESFPLTVTSAQKNPTAFYLCASSEGPNEQFFGPGTRLTVL.

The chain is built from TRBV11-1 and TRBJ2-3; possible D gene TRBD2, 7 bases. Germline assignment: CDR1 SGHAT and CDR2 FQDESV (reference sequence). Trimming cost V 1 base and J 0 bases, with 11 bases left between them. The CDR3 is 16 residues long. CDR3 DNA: TGTGCCAGCAGCTTAGGGGGGGGCCAGAGCACAGATACGCAGTATTTT. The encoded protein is CASSLGGGQSTDTQYF.

CDR3 sequence reads: CATLDSLTNYGYTF. For the CDR3, the DNA is TGTGCCACCTTAGACAGCTTAACCAACTATGGCTACACCTTC. The chain uses TRBV28 and TRBJ1-2, with D possibly TRBD1 on 5 matching bases. This CDR3 contains 14 residues. V was trimmed by 10 bases and J by 2 bases, leaving 17 bases between them. In germline, CDR1 is MDHEN, CDR2 SYDVKM.

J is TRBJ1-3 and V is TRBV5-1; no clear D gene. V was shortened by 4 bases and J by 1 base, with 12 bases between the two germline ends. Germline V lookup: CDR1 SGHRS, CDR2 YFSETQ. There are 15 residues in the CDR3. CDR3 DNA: TGCGCCAGCAGCCCAAGCGGGGATTCTGGAAACACCATATATTTT. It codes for CASSPSGDSGNTIYF.

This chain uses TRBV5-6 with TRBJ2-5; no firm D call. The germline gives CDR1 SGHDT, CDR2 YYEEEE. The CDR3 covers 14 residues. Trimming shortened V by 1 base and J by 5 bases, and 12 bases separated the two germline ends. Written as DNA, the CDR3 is TGTGCCAGCAGCTTGATCCTTGAGAAGGAGACCCAGTACTTC. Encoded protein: CASSLILEKETQYF.

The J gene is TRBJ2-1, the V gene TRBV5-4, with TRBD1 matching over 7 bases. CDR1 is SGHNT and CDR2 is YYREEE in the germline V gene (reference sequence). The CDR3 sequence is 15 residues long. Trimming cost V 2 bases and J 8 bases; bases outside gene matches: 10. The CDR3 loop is CASSLGGNLRDEQFF. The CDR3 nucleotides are TGTGCCAGCAGCTTAGGGGGCAACCTCCGGGATGAGCAGTTCTTC.

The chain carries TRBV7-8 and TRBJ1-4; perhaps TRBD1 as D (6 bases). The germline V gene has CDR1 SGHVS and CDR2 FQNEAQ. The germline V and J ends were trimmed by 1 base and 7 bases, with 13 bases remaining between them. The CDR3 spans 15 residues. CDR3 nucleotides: TGTGCCAGCAGCTTAGTTAAAGGGGGTCCTGAAAAACTGTTTTTT. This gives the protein CASSLVKGGPEKLFF.